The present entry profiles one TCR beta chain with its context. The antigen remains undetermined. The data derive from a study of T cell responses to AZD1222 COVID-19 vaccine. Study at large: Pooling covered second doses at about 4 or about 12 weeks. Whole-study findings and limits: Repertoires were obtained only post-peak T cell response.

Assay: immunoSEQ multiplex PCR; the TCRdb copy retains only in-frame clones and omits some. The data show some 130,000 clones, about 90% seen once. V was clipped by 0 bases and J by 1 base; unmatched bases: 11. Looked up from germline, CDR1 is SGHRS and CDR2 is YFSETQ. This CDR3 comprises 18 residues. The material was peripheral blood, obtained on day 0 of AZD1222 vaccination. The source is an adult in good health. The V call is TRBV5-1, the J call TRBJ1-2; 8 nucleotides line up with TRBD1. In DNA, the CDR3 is TGCGCCAGCAGCTTGGGTACGGGACAGGCTAACATTAACTATGGCTACACCTTC. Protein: CASSLGTGQANINYGYTF.